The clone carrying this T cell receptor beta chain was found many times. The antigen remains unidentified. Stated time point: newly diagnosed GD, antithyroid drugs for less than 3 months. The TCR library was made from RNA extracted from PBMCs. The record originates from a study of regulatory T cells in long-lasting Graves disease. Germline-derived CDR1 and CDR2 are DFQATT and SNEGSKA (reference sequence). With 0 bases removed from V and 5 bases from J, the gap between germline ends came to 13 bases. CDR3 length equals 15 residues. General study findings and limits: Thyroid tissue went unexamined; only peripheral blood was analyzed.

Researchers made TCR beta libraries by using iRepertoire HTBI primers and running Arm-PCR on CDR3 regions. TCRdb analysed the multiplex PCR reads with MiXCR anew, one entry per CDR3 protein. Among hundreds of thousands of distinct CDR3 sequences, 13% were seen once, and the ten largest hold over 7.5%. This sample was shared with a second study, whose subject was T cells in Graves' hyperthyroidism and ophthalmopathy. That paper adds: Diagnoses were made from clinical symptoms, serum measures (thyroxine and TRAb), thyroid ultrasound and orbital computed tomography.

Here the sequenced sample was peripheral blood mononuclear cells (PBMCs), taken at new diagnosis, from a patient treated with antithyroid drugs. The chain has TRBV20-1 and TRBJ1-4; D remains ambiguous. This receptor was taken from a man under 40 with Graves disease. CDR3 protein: CSARDRKGANEKLFF. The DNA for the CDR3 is TGCAGTGCTAGAGATCGGAAGGGCGCCAATGAAAAACTGTTTTTT.